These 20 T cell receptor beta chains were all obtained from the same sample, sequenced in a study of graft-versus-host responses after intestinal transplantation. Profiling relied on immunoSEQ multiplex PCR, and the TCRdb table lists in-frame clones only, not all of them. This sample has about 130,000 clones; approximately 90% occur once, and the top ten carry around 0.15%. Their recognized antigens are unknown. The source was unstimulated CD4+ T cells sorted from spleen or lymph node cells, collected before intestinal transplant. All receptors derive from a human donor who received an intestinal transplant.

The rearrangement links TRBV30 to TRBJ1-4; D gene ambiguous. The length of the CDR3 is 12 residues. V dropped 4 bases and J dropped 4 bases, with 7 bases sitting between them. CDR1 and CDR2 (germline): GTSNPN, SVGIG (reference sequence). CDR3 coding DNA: TGTGCCTGGACCGGGTATAATGAAAAACTGTTTTTT. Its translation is CAWTGYNEKLFF.

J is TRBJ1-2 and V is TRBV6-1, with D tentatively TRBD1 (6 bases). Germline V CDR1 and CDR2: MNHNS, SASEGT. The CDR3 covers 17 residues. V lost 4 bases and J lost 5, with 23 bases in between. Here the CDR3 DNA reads TGTGCCAGCAGTGGGGACAACAGGGATGGATCGGGATATGGCTACACCTTC. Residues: CASSGDNRDGSGYGYTF.

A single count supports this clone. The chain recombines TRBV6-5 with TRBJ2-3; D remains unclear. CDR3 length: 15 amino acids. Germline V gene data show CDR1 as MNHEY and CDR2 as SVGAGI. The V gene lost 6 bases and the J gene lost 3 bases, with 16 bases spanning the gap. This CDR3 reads CASSRRGLATDTQYF. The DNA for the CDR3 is TGTGCCAGCAGCCGCCGAGGTTTGGCGACAGATACGCAGTATTTT.

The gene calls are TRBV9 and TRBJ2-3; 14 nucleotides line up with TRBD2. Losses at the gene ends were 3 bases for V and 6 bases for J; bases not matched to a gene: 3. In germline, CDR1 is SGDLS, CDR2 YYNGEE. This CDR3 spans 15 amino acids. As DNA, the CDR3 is TGTGCCAGCAGCGGACTAGCGGGGGGGCTGGATACGCAGTATTTT. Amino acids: CASSGLAGGLDTQYF.

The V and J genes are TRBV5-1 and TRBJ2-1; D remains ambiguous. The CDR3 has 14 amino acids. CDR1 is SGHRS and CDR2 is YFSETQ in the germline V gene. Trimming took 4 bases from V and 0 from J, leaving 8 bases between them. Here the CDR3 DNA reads TGCGCCAGCAGCCCCGCGTACTCCTACAATGAGCAGTTCTTC. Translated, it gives CASSPAYSYNEQFF. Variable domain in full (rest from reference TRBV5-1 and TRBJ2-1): KAGVTQTPRYLIKTRGQQVTLSCSPISGHRSVSWYQQTPGQGLQFLFEYFSETQRNKGNFPGRFSGRQFSNSRSEMNVSTLELGDSALYLCASSPAYSYNEQFFGPGTRLTVL.

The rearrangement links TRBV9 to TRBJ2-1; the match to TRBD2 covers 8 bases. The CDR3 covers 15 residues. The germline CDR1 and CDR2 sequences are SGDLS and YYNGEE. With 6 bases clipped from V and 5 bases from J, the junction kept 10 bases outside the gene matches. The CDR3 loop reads CASNVGGGPHNEQFF. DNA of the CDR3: TGTGCCAGCAACGTCGGGGGGGGGCCCCACAATGAGCAGTTCTTC.

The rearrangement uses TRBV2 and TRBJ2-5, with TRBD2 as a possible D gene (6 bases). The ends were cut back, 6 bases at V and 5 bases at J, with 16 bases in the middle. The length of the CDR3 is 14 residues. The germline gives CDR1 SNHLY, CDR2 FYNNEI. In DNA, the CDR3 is TGTGCCAGCAGCCCAAGACTAGTCCGCGAGACCCAGTACTTC. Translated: CASSPRLVRETQYF.

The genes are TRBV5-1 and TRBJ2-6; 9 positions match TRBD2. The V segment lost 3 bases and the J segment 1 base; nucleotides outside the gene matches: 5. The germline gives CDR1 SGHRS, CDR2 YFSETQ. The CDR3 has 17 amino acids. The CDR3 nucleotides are TGCGCCAGCAGCTCCCCGGGACTAGCATCTGGGGCCAACGTCCTGACTTTC. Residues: CASSSPGLASGANVLTF.

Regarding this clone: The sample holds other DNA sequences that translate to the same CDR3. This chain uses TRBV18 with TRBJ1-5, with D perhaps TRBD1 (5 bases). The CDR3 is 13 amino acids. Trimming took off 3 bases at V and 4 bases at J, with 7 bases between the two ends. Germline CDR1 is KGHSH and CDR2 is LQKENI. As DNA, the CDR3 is TGTGCCAGCTCACCGGGGGAAAATCAGCCCCAGCATTTT. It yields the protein CASSPGENQPQHF.

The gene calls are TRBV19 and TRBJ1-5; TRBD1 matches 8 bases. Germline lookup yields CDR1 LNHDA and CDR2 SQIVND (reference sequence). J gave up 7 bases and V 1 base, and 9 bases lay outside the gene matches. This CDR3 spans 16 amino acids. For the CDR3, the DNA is TGTGCCAGTAGTATAGTGGCAGGGGGCAGGGGGCAGCCCCAGCATTTT. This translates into CASSIVAGGRGQPQHF.

The CDR3 sequence: CASSERGQAATEAFF. CDR3 DNA: TGTGCCAGCAGTGAACGGGGACAGGCGGCCACTGAAGCTTTCTTT. V and J are TRBV2 and TRBJ1-1; 8 bases map to TRBD1. This CDR3 comprises 15 residues. Germline CDR1 is SNHLY and CDR2 is FYNNEI. V lost 2 bases and J lost 4; bases outside the gene matches: 6.

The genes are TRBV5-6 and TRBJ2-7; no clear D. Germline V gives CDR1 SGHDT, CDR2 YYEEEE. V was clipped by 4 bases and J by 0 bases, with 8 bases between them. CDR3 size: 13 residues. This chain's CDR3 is CASSHGYSYEQYF. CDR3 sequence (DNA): TGTGCCAGCAGCCATGGGTACTCCTACGAGCAGTACTTC.

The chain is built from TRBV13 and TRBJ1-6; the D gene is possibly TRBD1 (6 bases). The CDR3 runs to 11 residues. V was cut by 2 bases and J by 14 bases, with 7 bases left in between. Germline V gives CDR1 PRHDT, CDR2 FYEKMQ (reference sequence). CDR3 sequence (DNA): TGTGCCAGCAGCTTAAAGGGGGCCCTCCACTTT. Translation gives CASSLKGALHF.

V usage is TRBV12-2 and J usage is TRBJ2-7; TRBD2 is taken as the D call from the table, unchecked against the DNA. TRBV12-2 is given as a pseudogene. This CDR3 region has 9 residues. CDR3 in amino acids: CARLYEQYF. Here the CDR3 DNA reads TGTGCAAGACTCTACGAGCAGTACTTC.

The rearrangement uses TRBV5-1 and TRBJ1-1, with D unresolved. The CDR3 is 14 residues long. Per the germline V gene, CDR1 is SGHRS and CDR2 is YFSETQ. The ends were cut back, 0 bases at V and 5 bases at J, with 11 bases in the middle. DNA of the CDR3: TGCGCCAGCAGCTTGGGGCAACAGCGGACTGAAGCTTTCTTT. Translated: CASSLGQQRTEAFF.

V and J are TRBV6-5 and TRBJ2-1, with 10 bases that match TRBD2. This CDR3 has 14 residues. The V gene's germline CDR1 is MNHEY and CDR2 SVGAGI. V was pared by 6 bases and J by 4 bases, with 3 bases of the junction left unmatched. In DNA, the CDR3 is TGTGCCAGCAGCAGGACTAGCGGATACAATGAGCAGTTCTTC. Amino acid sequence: CASSRTSGYNEQFF.

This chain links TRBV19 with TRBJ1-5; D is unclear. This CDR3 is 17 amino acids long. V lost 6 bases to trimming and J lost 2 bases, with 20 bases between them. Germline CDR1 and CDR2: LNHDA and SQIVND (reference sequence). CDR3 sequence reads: CASRPSSGRRGNQPQHF. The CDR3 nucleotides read TGTGCCAGTAGACCCTCATCCGGCCGACGGGGCAATCAGCCCCAGCATTTT.

The CDR3 reads CASSLDRANYGYTF. In nucleotides, the CDR3 is TGCGCCAGCAGCCTCGACCGGGCTAACTATGGCTACACCTTC. The chain couples TRBV5-1 to TRBJ1-2; D unresolved. The CDR3 is 14 amino acids. Germline V gene sequence: CDR1 SGHRS, CDR2 YFSETQ. The V and J ends lost 4 bases and 0 bases respectively, with 10 bases between them.

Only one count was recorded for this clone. DNA of the CDR3: TGTGCCAGCAGCTTTTGGACAGGGGGTGTCACTGAAGCTTTCTTT. It encodes CASSFWTGGVTEAFF. The J gene is TRBJ1-1, the V gene TRBV5-4; 10 nucleotides match TRBD1. Germline assignment: CDR1 SGHNT and CDR2 YYREEE (reference sequence). This CDR3 contains 15 residues. Germline trimming cut 2 bases from V and 4 bases from J; bases unmatched to any gene: 5.

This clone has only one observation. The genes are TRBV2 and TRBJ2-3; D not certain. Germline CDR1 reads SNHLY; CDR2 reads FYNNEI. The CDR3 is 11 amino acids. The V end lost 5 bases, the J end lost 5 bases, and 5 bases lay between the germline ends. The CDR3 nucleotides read TGTGCCAGCAGTCCCGTAGATACGCAGTATTTT. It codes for CASSPVDTQYF.